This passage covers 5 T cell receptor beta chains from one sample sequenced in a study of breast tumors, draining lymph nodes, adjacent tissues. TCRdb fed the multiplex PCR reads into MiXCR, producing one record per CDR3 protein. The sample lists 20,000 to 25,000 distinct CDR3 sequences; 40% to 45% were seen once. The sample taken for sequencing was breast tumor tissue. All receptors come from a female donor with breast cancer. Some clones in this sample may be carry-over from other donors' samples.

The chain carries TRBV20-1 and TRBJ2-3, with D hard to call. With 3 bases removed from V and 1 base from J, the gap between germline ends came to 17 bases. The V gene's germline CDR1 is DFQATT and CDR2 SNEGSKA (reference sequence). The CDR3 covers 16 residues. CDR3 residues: CSASLAARTGTDTQYF. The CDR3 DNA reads TGCAGTGCTAGCTTGGCGGCTAGGACGGGCACAGATACGCAGTATTTT.

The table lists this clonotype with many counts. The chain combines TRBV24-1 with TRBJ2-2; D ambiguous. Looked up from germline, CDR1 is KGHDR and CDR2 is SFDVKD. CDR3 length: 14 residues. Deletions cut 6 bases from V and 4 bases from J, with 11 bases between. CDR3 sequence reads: CATSRTGGTGELFF. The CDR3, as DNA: TGTGCCACCAGTAGGACGGGTGGCACCGGGGAGCTGTTTTTT.

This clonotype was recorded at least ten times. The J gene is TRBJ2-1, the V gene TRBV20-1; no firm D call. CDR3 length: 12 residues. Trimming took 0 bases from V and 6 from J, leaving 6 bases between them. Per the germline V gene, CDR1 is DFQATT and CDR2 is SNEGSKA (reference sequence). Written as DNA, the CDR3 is TGCAGTGCTAGAGAAGATGGCAATGAGCAGTTCTTC. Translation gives CSAREDGNEQFF.

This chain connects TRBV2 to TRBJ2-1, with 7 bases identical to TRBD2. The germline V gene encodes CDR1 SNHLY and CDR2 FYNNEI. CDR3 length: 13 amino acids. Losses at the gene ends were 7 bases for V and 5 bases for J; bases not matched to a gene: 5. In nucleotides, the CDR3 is TGTGCCAGCAACGGGGAGGGGAACAATGAGCAGTTCTTC. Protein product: CASNGEGNNEQFF. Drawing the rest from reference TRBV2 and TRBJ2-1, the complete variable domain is EPEVTQTPSHQVTQMGQEVILRCVPISNHLYFYWYRQILGQKVEFLVSFYNNEISEKSEIFDDQFSVERPDGSNFTLKIRSTKLEDSAMYFCASNGEGNNEQFFGPGTRLTVL.

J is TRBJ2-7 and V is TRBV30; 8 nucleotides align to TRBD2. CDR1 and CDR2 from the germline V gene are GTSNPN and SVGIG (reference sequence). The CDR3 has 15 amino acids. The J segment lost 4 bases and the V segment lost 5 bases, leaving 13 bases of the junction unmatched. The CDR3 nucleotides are TGTGCCTGGGCCGGCGGGACTAGGCTTCTTTACGAGCAGTACTTC. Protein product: CAWAGGTRLLYEQYF. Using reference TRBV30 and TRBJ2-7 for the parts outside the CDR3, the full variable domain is SQTIHQWPATLVQPVGSPLSLECTVEGTSNPNLYWYRQAAGRGLQLLFYSVGIGQISSEVPQNLSASRPQDRQFILSSKKLLLSDSGFYLCAWAGGTRLLYEQYFGPGTRLTVT.